This record concerns one T cell receptor (beta chain) sequence. Its antigen is as yet unknown. CD8 cells classed as naive were CD45RO-negative and positively selected for CCR7, excluding terminally differentiated effector memory CD45RA+ cells. Healthy HIV-negative adults with no recent acute infections or vaccinations were recruited as donors. The CDR3 is 13 residues long. The germline V gene has CDR1 WNHNN and CDR2 SYGVQD (reference sequence). V lost 7 bases, J lost 5 bases, and 4 bases stayed unmatched. These data come from a study of shared clonotypes between healthy human individuals. Study information: Participating donors consisted of a couple of women and a few men aged 18 to 49. Three plates were used per donor for CD4 naive, three for CD4 memory, two for CD8 naive and one for CD8 memory.

General study findings and limits: Some naive CD4 clonotypes, about 5%, turned up in common across a handful of donors.

Profiled with immunoSEQ multiplex PCR; TCRdb holds only in-frame clones, not every one. Of 2 million to 2.5 million clones listed, about 93% are singletons. The sequencing input was naive CD8+ T cells from PBMCs. The receptor comes from a man younger than 35 in good health. Some clones in this sample may be carry-over from other donors' samples. This chain links TRBV10-1 with TRBJ2-2; 7 bases align to TRBD1. Here the CDR3 reads CASTYRGTGELFF. CDR3 DNA sequence: TGCGCCAGCACGTACAGGGGAACCGGGGAGCTGTTTTTT.